This entry lists 27 T cell receptor beta chains sequenced from one sample in a study of shared clonotypes between healthy human individuals. CD45RO-negative, CCR7-selected cells formed the naive CD8 fraction, which excluded terminally differentiated effector memory CD45RA+ cells. Produced via immunoSEQ multiplex PCR; TCRdb's table is partial and in-frame only. The sample has about 2.2 million clones, over 85% seen once. Sequences were obtained from naive CD8+ T cells from PBMCs. These receptors were taken from a man between 18 and 29 years old in good health. Some clones in this sample may be carry-over from other donors' samples.

V is TRBV5-1 and J is TRBJ2-1; no clear D. This CDR3 is 17 amino acids long. From germline, CDR1 is SGHRS and CDR2 YFSETQ. V was shortened by 0 bases and J by 8 bases, with 21 bases between the two germline ends. The CDR3 nucleotides are TGCGCCAGCAGCTTGGCGGGCGCCGGCCCCATACGGGATGAGCAGTTCTTC. Translation gives CASSLAGAGPIRDEQFF.

This clone appeared once. This chain joins TRBV29-1 and TRBJ2-3; a possible D gene is TRBD2 (6 bases). V lost 7 bases and J 2 bases, leaving 10 bases between the germline ends. The CDR3 sequence is 12 residues long. Germline CDR1 is SQVTM and CDR2 is ANQGSEA. This CDR3 is CSGIAVTDTQYF. CDR3 DNA sequence: TGCAGCGGAATAGCGGTCACAGATACGCAGTATTTT.

The chain couples TRBV6-4 to TRBJ1-1, with 10 nucleotides matching TRBD1. Germline trimming cut 5 bases from V and 3 bases from J; bases unmatched to any gene: 9. CDR1 is MRHNA and CDR2 is SNTAGT in the germline V gene. The length of the CDR3 is 16 residues. As DNA, the CDR3 is TGTGCCAGCAGTAAGACAGGGGGCGTTGCGGACACTGAAGCTTTCTTT. Encoded protein: CASSKTGGVADTEAFF.

V is TRBV27 and J is TRBJ2-1; a weak D match, TRBD2 (5 bases). The germline V and J ends were trimmed by 4 bases and 0 bases, with 13 bases remaining between them. Germline CDR1 MNHEY, CDR2 SMNVEV (reference sequence). The CDR3 totals 16 residues. CDR3 protein: CASSSPSPSSYNEQFF. Here the CDR3 DNA reads TGTGCCAGCAGTTCGCCTAGCCCAAGCTCCTACAATGAGCAGTTCTTC.

As concerns this clone: Additional DNA sequences in this sample encode the identical CDR3. V usage is TRBV28 and J usage is TRBJ2-7, with D possibly TRBD2 on 6 matching bases. The CDR3 contains 14 residues. Germline values: CDR1 MDHEN, CDR2 SYDVKM. V dropped 3 bases and J dropped 0 bases, with 9 bases sitting between them. CDR3 sequence reads: CASSFAGSSYEQYF. CDR3 DNA sequence: TGTGCCAGCAGTTTCGCGGGGAGCTCCTACGAGCAGTACTTC.

The gene calls are TRBV9 and TRBJ2-7, with a tentative D call TRBD1 (6 bases). Germline loops: CDR1 SGDLS, CDR2 YYNGEE. The V end was cut by 0 bases, the J end by 3 bases, with 13 bases between. The CDR3 totals 15 residues. CDR3 sequence (DNA): TGTGCCAGCAGCGTAGCGGCGTCAGGGGTCTACGAGCAGTACTTC. Protein sequence: CASSVAASGVYEQYF.

The rearrangement uses TRBV21-1 and TRBJ2-7; the table assigns TRBD2, which was not confirmed against the DNA. TRBV21-1 is marked as a pseudogene. This CDR3 has 18 residues. CDR3 protein: CASSKSGLAGVPSYEQYF. CDR3 coding DNA: TGTGCCAGCAGCAAGTCGGGACTAGCGGGAGTTCCCTCCTACGAGCAGTACTTC.

The CDR3 loop is CASSIWAAMNTEAFF. The DNA of the CDR3 is TGTGCCAGTAGTATCTGGGCAGCCATGAACACTGAAGCTTTCTTT. V gene TRBV19 combines with J gene TRBJ1-1; D remains ambiguous. The CDR3 sequence is 15 residues long. The germline V gene has CDR1 LNHDA and CDR2 SQIVND (reference sequence). Trimming left V 3 bases short and J 0 bases short, with 11 bases between.

The J gene is TRBJ2-3, the V gene TRBV19, with D maybe TRBD2 (6 bases). V lost 1 base and J lost 4, with 9 bases in between. This CDR3 spans 14 amino acids. Germline CDR1 and CDR2: LNHDA and SQIVND (reference sequence). DNA of the CDR3: TGTGCCAGTAGTATAGGGGTAGCGGCAGATACGCAGTATTTT. This translates into CASSIGVAADTQYF. The full variable domain, completed using reference TRBV19 and TRBJ2-3, is DGGITQSPKYLFRKEGQNVTLSCEQNLNHDAMYWYRQDPGQGLRLIYYSQIVNDFQKGDIAEGYSVSREKKESFPLTVTSAQKNPTAFYLCASSIGVAADTQYFGPGTRLTVL.

V is TRBV14 and J is TRBJ2-3; D may be TRBD2 (6 bases). The CDR3 loop spans 17 amino acids. From germline, CDR1 is SGHDN and CDR2 FVKESK. V was pared by 4 bases and J by 2 bases, with 19 bases between. The CDR3 region has the DNA TGTGCCAGCAGCCGCCTAGGGACCGGGAGACTCACAGATACGCAGTATTTT. Protein sequence: CASSRLGTGRLTDTQYF.

This chain joins TRBV9 and TRBJ2-5; D may correspond to TRBD1 or TRBD2 (5 bases each). This CDR3 contains 14 residues. Trimming removed 0 bases at V and 11 bases at J, with 17 bases between. Looked up from germline, CDR1 is SGDLS and CDR2 is YYNGEE. CDR3 in amino acids: CASSVGYGTPGQYF. DNA for the CDR3: TGTGCCAGCAGCGTAGGATATGGGACGCCTGGTCAGTACTTC.

This clone was detected only once. The chain has TRBV30 and TRBJ2-1; D possibly corresponds to TRBD1 (5 bases). V lost 5 bases and J lost 2, with 16 bases in between. Germline CDR1 GTSNPN, CDR2 SVGIG (reference sequence). There are 15 residues in the CDR3. DNA of the CDR3: TGTGCCTGGGAATCGACAGCCTTCACCTACAATGAGCAGTTCTTC. This encodes CAWESTAFTYNEQFF.

The rearrangement links TRBV6-5 to TRBJ2-1; 13 bases are a match to TRBD2. Trimming removed 6 bases from V and 8 bases from J; junction bases left unmatched: 10. Germline CDR1 and CDR2: MNHEY and SVGAGI. This CDR3 spans 16 amino acids. The CDR3 is CASSYLTSGRFHEQFF. The CDR3 nucleotides read TGTGCCAGCAGCTACCTGACTAGCGGGAGGTTCCATGAGCAGTTCTTC.

The chain is built from TRBV4-1 and TRBJ1-1; D is ambiguous. The germline V gene encodes CDR1 MGHRA and CDR2 YSYEKL. CDR3 size: 17 residues. V lost 0 bases to trimming and J lost 0 bases, with 14 bases between them. CDR3 DNA sequence: TGCGCCAGCAGCCAAGATCACGGGTTTAGAGTGAACACTGAAGCTTTCTTT. Translation gives CASSQDHGFRVNTEAFF.

The rearrangement joins TRBV10-3 to TRBJ2-7, with D uncertain. The CDR3 sequence is 14 residues long. Trimming left V 3 bases short and J 4 bases short, with 13 bases between. The germline CDR1 and CDR2 sequences are ENHRY and SYGVKD. DNA of the CDR3: TGTGCCATCAGTGATCTCAGTGCAGAATACGAGCAGTACTTC. Translating gives CAISDLSAEYEQYF.

This chain connects TRBV11-2 to TRBJ2-1; 11 bases fit TRBD2. CDR3 length: 18 amino acids. CDR1 and CDR2 (germline): SGHAT, FQNNGV. Trimming removed 1 base from V and 3 bases from J; junction bases left unmatched: 8. CDR3 sequence: CASSLVLSGTSGYNEQFF. DNA for the CDR3: TGTGCCAGCAGCTTAGTGTTGTCCGGGACTAGCGGCTACAATGAGCAGTTCTTC.

The chain uses TRBV7-8 and TRBJ1-1, with a weak D call TRBD1 (5 bases). V gave up 0 bases and J gave up 2 bases, with 10 bases separating them. The CDR3 is made up of 15 amino acids. The germline gives CDR1 SGHVS, CDR2 FQNEAQ. In DNA, the CDR3 is TGTGCCAGCAGCTTAGCGGGGCGGACCAACACTGAAGCTTTCTTT. This translates into CASSLAGRTNTEAFF.

The chain combines TRBV7-3 with TRBJ2-5; 7 nucleotides line up with TRBD2. V shed 5 bases, J shed 5 bases, and the junction held 14 bases outside the gene matches. Germline assignment: CDR1 SGHTA and CDR2 FQGTGA. The CDR3 consists of 16 residues. Here the CDR3 reads CASSTGRRGIGETQYF. The CDR3 DNA reads TGTGCCAGCAGCACCGGACGGCGGGGGATTGGGGAGACCCAGTACTTC.

This chain connects TRBV13 to TRBJ2-1; the match to TRBD2 covers 10 bases. V gave up 5 bases and J gave up 4 bases; unmatched junction bases: 8. This CDR3 comprises 16 residues. Germline lookup yields CDR1 PRHDT and CDR2 FYEKMQ (reference sequence). The CDR3, as DNA: TGTGCCAGCAGCGCCGGACTAGCGGAACTTTACAATGAGCAGTTCTTC. This sequence encodes CASSAGLAELYNEQFF.

V usage is TRBV27 and J usage is TRBJ2-1; 9 bases match TRBD2. J gave up 15 bases and V 4 bases, and 4 bases lay outside the gene matches. CDR1 and CDR2 (germline): MNHEY, SMNVEV (reference sequence). The CDR3 runs to 11 residues. CDR3 sequence (DNA): TGTGCCAGCAGTTCCCCGGGACTAGCGTTCTTC. Residues: CASSSPGLAFF.

This clone was seen just once. The chain carries TRBV6-1 and TRBJ2-3, with 7 bases fitting TRBD1. The germline V gene has CDR1 MNHNS and CDR2 SASEGT. The length of the CDR3 is 14 residues. The junction had 7 bases not matched to a gene; V was cut back by 3 bases and J by 7 bases. The CDR3 is CASSEGTAWNTQYF. Here the CDR3 DNA reads TGTGCCAGCAGTGAGGGGACAGCTTGGAATACGCAGTATTTT.

The V gene is TRBV11-2, the J gene TRBJ2-2; tentative D call: TRBD1 (5 bases). The CDR3 sequence is 16 residues long. The V end lost 5 bases, the J end lost 4 bases, and 17 bases lay between the germline ends. Germline CDR1 reads SGHAT; CDR2 reads FQNNGV. The CDR3 nucleotides read TGTGCCAGCAGCCCAAGGAAAGGGGCCAGCACCGGGGAGCTGTTTTTT. Its translation: CASSPRKGASTGELFF.

This chain links TRBV7-9 with TRBJ1-4; 8 bases match TRBD1. This CDR3 comprises 15 residues. From germline, CDR1 is SEHNR and CDR2 FQNEAQ (reference sequence). V gave up 0 bases and J gave up 8 bases; unmatched junction bases: 5. The CDR3 region is CASSLAQGAREKLFF. The CDR3 nucleotides read TGTGCCAGCAGCTTAGCTCAGGGGGCTAGGGAAAAACTGTTTTTT.

The chain links TRBV4-1 to TRBJ1-2, with D hard to call. The CDR3 has 13 amino acids. Trimming left V 0 bases short and J 4 bases short, with 6 bases between. Germline CDR1 and CDR2: MGHRA and YSYEKL. In nucleotides, the CDR3 is TGCGCCAGCAGCCAAGACCTGTTCTATGGCTACACCTTC. It encodes CASSQDLFYGYTF.

The table lists this clone with a count of one. The chain is built from TRBV5-1 and TRBJ2-1; 10 bases are a match to TRBD2. V lost 2 bases to trimming and J lost 5 bases; unmatched junction nucleotides: 4. The CDR3 loop spans 15 amino acids. The germline V gene encodes CDR1 SGHRS and CDR2 YFSETQ. The CDR3 here is CASSFRGLADNEQFF. The CDR3 DNA sequence: TGCGCCAGCAGCTTTCGTGGACTAGCGGACAATGAGCAGTTCTTC.

This clone has just one count. This chain links TRBV13 with TRBJ2-7; D unresolved. CDR1 is PRHDT, CDR2 FYEKMQ, per germline (reference sequence). The CDR3 sequence is 14 residues long. Trimming removed 4 bases from V and 4 bases from J, with 14 bases in between. CDR3 in DNA: TGTGCCAGCAGCTCGGCCGGTTCAGTGTACGAGCAGTACTTC. Its translation is CASSSAGSVYEQYF.

The chain combines TRBV6-5 with TRBJ2-1; 12 bases align to TRBD1. This CDR3 is built from 16 residues. Losses at the gene ends were 1 base for V and 9 bases for J; bases not matched to a gene: 7. Germline CDR1 and CDR2: MNHEY and SVGAGI. The CDR3 region is CASSYYWGQGAAEQFF. The CDR3 DNA reads as TGTGCCAGCAGTTACTATTGGGGACAGGGGGCGGCTGAGCAGTTCTTC.